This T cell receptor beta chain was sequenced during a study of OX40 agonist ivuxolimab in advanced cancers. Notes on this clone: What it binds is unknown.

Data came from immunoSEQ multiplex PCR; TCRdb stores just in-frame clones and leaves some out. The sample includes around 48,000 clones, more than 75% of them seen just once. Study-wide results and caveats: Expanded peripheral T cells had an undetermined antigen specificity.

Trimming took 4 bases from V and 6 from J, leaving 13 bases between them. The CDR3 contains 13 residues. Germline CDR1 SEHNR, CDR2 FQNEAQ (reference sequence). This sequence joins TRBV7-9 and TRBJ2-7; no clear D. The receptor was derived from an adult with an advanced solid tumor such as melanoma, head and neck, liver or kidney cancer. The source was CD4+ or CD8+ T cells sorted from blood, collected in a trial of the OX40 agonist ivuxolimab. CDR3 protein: CASSYGTVSEQYF. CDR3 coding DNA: TGTGCCAGCAGCTACGGAACAGTTAGCGAGCAGTACTTC.